The 5 T cell receptor beta chains in this list originate from one sample, sequenced in a study of OX40 agonist ivuxolimab in advanced cancers. Sequenced by immunoSEQ multiplex PCR; TCRdb stores in-frame clones only, minus some. The table lists about 80,000 clones, over 80% of them singletons. The source was CD4+ or CD8+ T cells sorted from blood, collected in a trial of the OX40 agonist ivuxolimab. The source of these receptors is an adult with an advanced solid tumor such as melanoma, head and neck, liver or kidney cancer.

This clone has a single count. This rearrangement joins TRBV5-6 to TRBJ1-6; 7 nucleotides align to TRBD1. The CDR3 sequence is 16 residues long. The germline CDR1 and CDR2 sequences are SGHDT and YYEEEE. V lost 6 bases to trimming and J lost 5 bases; unmatched junction nucleotides: 11. CDR3 in DNA: TGTGCCAGCACCTTATCGACAGGGAGTGATAATTCACCCCTCCACTTT. Its protein product is CASTLSTGSDNSPLHF. Complete variable domain (other parts from reference TRBV5-6 and TRBJ1-6): DAGVTQSPTHLIKTRGQQVTLRCSPKSGHDTVSWYQQALGQGPQFIFQYYEEEERQRGNFPDRFSGHQFPNYSSELNVNALLLGDSALYLCASTLSTGSDNSPLHFGNGTRLTVT.

This clone was found once. V and J are TRBV5-1 and TRBJ2-1, with D perhaps matching TRBD1 or TRBD2 (5 bases each). CDR1 SGHRS and CDR2 YFSETQ come from the germline V gene. Trimming took off 5 bases at V and 7 bases at J, with 16 bases between the two ends. This CDR3 contains 14 residues. CDR3: CASRERLGTNEQFF. The DNA for the CDR3 is TGCGCCAGCAGGGAGAGGTTGGGGACGAATGAGCAGTTCTTC.

The chain has TRBV6-6 and TRBJ2-7; a possible D gene is TRBD2 (7 bases). With 6 bases removed from V and 6 bases from J, the gap between germline ends came to 21 bases. This CDR3 is 15 amino acids long. The germline V gene has CDR1 MNHNY and CDR2 SVGAGI (reference sequence). The CDR3 DNA follows: TGTGCCAGCAGCGACGGAGGGGGGGCCCCAAGCGAGCAGTACTTC. Protein: CASSDGGGAPSEQYF.

The J gene is TRBJ2-3, the V gene TRBV4-1; 9 bases align to TRBD1. Trimming took 5 bases from V and 3 from J; bases not matched to a gene: 15. The CDR3 runs to 18 residues. The germline V gene has CDR1 MGHRA and CDR2 YSYEKL. The DNA for the CDR3 is TGCGCCAGCAGCAAAAACCAAATCGGACAGGGGATGACAGATACGCAGTATTTT. This codes for CASSKNQIGQGMTDTQYF.

This sequence joins TRBV5-6 and TRBJ1-5, with a possible D match to TRBD1 (5 bases). Germline assignment: CDR1 SGHDT and CDR2 YYEEEE. V was cut by 2 bases and J by 3 bases, with 24 bases left in between. The CDR3 is 19 amino acids. CDR3 bases: TGTGCCAGCAGCTTCTCGTATAAAGGGGACGGACGTTACAATCAGCCCCAGCATTTT. As protein: CASSFSYKGDGRYNQPQHF. Full variable domain (outside the CDR3, taken from reference TRBV5-6 and TRBJ1-5): DAGVTQSPTHLIKTRGQQVTLRCSPKSGHDTVSWYQQALGQGPQFIFQYYEEEERQRGNFPDRFSGHQFPNYSSELNVNALLLGDSALYLCASSFSYKGDGRYNQPQHFGDGTRLSIL.